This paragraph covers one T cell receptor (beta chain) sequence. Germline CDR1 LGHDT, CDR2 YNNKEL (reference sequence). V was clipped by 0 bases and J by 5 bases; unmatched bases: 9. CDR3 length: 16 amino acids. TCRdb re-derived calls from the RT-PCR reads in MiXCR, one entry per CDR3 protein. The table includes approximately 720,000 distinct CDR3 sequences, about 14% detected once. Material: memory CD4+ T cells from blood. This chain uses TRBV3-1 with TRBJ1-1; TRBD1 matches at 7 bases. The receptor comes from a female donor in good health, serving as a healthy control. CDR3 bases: TGTGCCAGCAGCCAAGAAACGAGGGGGCGAGGGACTGAAGCTTTCTTT. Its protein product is CASSQETRGRGTEAFF.